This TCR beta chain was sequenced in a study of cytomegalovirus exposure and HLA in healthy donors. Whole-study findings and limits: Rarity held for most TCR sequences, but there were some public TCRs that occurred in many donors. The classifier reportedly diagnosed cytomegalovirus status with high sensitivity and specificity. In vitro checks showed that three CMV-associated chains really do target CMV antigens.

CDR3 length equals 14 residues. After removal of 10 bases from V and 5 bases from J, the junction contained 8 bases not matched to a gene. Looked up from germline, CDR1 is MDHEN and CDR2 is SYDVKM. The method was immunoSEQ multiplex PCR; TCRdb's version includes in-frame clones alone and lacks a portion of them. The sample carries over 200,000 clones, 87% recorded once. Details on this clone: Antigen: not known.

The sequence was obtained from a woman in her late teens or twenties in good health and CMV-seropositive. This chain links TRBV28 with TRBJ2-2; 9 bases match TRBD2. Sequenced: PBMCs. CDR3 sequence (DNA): TGTGCCATCAAAGCGGGAGGACAAACCGGGGAGCTGTTTTTT. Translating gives CAIKAGGQTGELFF.